One and the same sample provided the 6 T cell receptor beta chains below, sequenced in a study of cytomegalovirus exposure and HLA in healthy donors. The PCR ran on 60 Vbeta and 13 Jbeta primers. Generated by immunoSEQ multiplex PCR, the TCRdb table keeps only in-frame clones and is missing some. The table lists tens of thousands of clones, roughly 84% of them singletons, with under 3% in the top ten. The sequenced sample was PBMCs. The receptor source for this set is a man younger than 40 in good health and CMV-seronegative.

This chain uses TRBV27 with TRBJ1-5; 8 positions match TRBD1. Germline V CDR1 and CDR2: MNHEY, SMNVEV (reference sequence). The ends lost 6 bases at V and 9 bases at J; junction bases unmatched: 7. CDR3 length: 13 amino acids. CDR3 protein: CASRGTGYRPQHF. CDR3 bases: TGTGCCAGCAGAGGGACAGGTTATCGGCCCCAGCATTTT.

This clone came up a few times. Other DNA sequences in the same sample also yield this CDR3. The genes are TRBV7-2 and TRBJ1-5; 7 positions match TRBD1. The V and J ends lost 5 bases and 6 bases, in that order; junction bases with no gene match: 7. CDR3 size: 14 residues. Per germline, CDR1 SGHTA and CDR2 FQGNSA. The CDR3: CASSVEQGPQPQHF. In DNA form, the CDR3 reads TGTGCCAGCAGCGTAGAACAGGGGCCTCAGCCCCAGCATTTT.

The chain carries TRBV27 and TRBJ1-2; D uncertain. With 6 bases removed from V and 8 bases from J, the gap between germline ends came to 19 bases. CDR1 is MNHEY and CDR2 is SMNVEV in the germline V gene (reference sequence). The CDR3 sequence is 14 residues long. This chain's CDR3 is CASSTLSRGEGYTF. Written as DNA, the CDR3 is TGTGCCAGCAGCACCCTATCGCGGGGTGAAGGCTACACCTTC.

The chain carries TRBV7-2 and TRBJ1-1; D gene uncertain. The CDR3 extends over 12 amino acids. Germline CDR1 is SGHTA and CDR2 is FQGNSA. With 5 bases removed from V and 7 bases from J, the gap between germline ends came to 11 bases. CDR3 loop: CASSRERDEAFF. The CDR3 coding sequence is TGTGCCAGCAGCCGCGAGAGGGATGAAGCTTTCTTT.

CDR3 DNA sequence: TGTGCCAGCCTAACAGGGGAGCAAGAGACCCAGTACTTC. Translating gives CASLTGEQETQYF. This chain links TRBV18 with TRBJ2-5, with TRBD1 identical over 7 bases. V dropped 8 bases and J dropped 2; count of bases not matched to a gene: 5. Germline values: CDR1 KGHSH, CDR2 LQKENI. The CDR3 is 13 amino acids.

The chain links TRBV2 to TRBJ1-4, with 9 bases identical to TRBD1. V lost 5 bases and J lost 6; bases outside the gene matches: 4. CDR1 and CDR2 from the germline V gene are SNHLY and FYNNEI. This CDR3 is 14 amino acids long. The CDR3 DNA reads TGTGCCAGCAGTCAACAGGGGGCTGATGAAAAACTGTTTTTT. This translates into CASSQQGADEKLFF.